This passage covers 31 T cell receptor beta chains from one sample sequenced in a study of glioma-infiltrating T cells after dendritic cell vaccination. Sequencing used immunoSEQ multiplex PCR; TCRdb keeps in-frame clones, though not all of them. This table holds tens of thousands of clones, over 75% found once. The sequencing here drew on blood, taken before dendritic cell vaccination. The receptor set was obtained from a human donor with glioblastoma.

This clone turned up a few times. The DNA for the CDR3 is TGTGCCAGCAGCAACAGGGGGGCCATTCAGTACTTC. This encodes CASSNRGAIQYF. The genes are TRBV5-6 and TRBJ2-4, with 8 positions matching TRBD1. V gave up 4 bases and J gave up 9 bases; unmatched junction bases: 3. CDR1 and CDR2 from the germline V gene are SGHDT and YYEEEE. CDR3 length: 12 amino acids. Drawing the rest from reference TRBV5-6 and TRBJ2-4, the complete variable domain is DAGVTQSPTHLIKTRGQQVTLRCSPKSGHDTVSWYQQALGQGPQFIFQYYEEEERQRGNFPDRFSGHQFPNYSSELNVNALLLGDSALYLCASSNRGAIQYFGAGTRLSVL.

The genes are TRBV6-1 and TRBJ1-1; D not resolved. Trimming stripped 6 bases from V and 6 bases from J, with 14 bases between. The CDR3 is 13 residues long. Germline-derived CDR1 and CDR2 are MNHNS and SASEGT. CDR3 DNA: TGTGCCAGCAGAGCGGGAGACTATTCTGAAGCTTTCTTT. Its translation is CASRAGDYSEAFF.

The chain has TRBV7-2 and TRBJ1-2, with 11 bases matching TRBD1. With 6 bases clipped from V and 5 bases from J, the junction kept 8 bases outside the gene matches. The CDR3 sequence is 15 residues long. Germline V gene lookup returns CDR1 SGHTA and CDR2 FQGNSA. CDR3 amino acids: CASRPGQGASYGYTF. Written as DNA, the CDR3 is TGTGCCAGCAGACCCGGACAGGGGGCTAGTTATGGCTACACCTTC.

The chain couples TRBV6-6 to TRBJ2-5; 10 nucleotides match TRBD1. Germline-derived CDR1 and CDR2 are MNHNY and SVGAGI (reference sequence). The J segment lost 4 bases and the V segment lost 5 bases, leaving 7 bases of the junction unmatched. This CDR3 region has 15 residues. The CDR3 region is CASSKATGGRETQYF. The DNA for the CDR3 is TGTGCCAGCAGTAAAGCGACAGGGGGCAGAGAGACCCAGTACTTC.

The V and J genes are TRBV11-2 and TRBJ2-3; 12 positions agree with TRBD2. The V and J ends lost 5 bases and 2 bases, in that order; junction bases with no gene match: 5. CDR3 length: 16 residues. CDR1 and CDR2 from the germline V gene are SGHAT and FQNNGV. The CDR3 nucleotides read TGTGCCAGCAGCAGGACTAGCGGGACCTCCACAGATACGCAGTATTTT. Residues: CASSRTSGTSTDTQYF. The whole variable domain, remainder taken from reference TRBV11-2 and TRBJ2-3, is EAGVAQSPRYKIIEKRQSVAFWCNPISGHATLYWYQQILGQGPKLLIQFQNNGVVDDSQLPKDRFSAERLKGVDSTLKIQPAKLEDSAVYLCASSRTSGTSTDTQYFGPGTRLTVL.

The chain is built from TRBV10-3 and TRBJ1-2; D not certain. The CDR3 is 14 residues long. Trimming removed 7 bases from V and 7 bases from J, with 19 bases in between. CDR1 is ENHRY, CDR2 SYGVKD, per germline. The CDR3 DNA reads TGTGCCATCACCACTGAATTTACGAGAGGTGGCTACACCTTC. Translating it yields CAITTEFTRGGYTF.

CDR3 coding DNA: TGCGCCAGCAGCCCGGACAAGATCTACGAGCAGTACTTC. Its translation: CASSPDKIYEQYF. This chain links TRBV5-1 with TRBJ2-7; D is possibly TRBD1 (5 bases). The CDR3 length is 13 residues. Trimming took 4 bases from V and 3 from J, leaving 11 bases between them. Looked up from germline, CDR1 is SGHRS and CDR2 is YFSETQ.

The chain joins TRBV5-6 to TRBJ1-2, with a weak D call TRBD1 (6 bases). In germline, CDR1 is SGHDT, CDR2 YYEEEE. CDR3 length equals 14 residues. V was clipped by 4 bases and J by 5 bases, with 15 bases between them. The CDR3, as DNA: TGTGCCAGCAGCGGACCACAGGGATTATATGGCTACACCTTC. Its protein is CASSGPQGLYGYTF.

This clone was seen a few times. The chain links TRBV5-4 to TRBJ2-6; D ambiguous. The CDR3 loop spans 17 amino acids. The germline V gene has CDR1 SGHNT and CDR2 YYREEE (reference sequence). The V end lost 0 bases, the J end lost 0 bases, and 10 bases lay between the germline ends. The CDR3 DNA reads TGTGCCAGCAGCTTGGCTGGCCCCCTCTCTGGGGCCAACGTCCTGACTTTC. Its translation: CASSLAGPLSGANVLTF.

This chain joins TRBV9 and TRBJ2-2; D unresolved. V lost 3 bases and J 7 bases, leaving 13 bases between the germline ends. The germline V gene encodes CDR1 SGDLS and CDR2 YYNGEE. This CDR3 has 14 amino acids. In DNA, the CDR3 is TGTGCCAGCAGCGCTATTTTAGAATACGGGGAGCTGTTTTTT. It codes for CASSAILEYGELFF.

The chain employs TRBV11-2 and TRBJ2-2; 7 bases align to TRBD1. CDR3 length equals 18 residues. The J segment lost 3 bases and the V segment lost 4 bases, leaving 14 bases of the junction unmatched. The V gene's germline CDR1 is SGHAT and CDR2 FQNNGV. CDR3 in amino acids: CASSSVGTDRWYTGELFF. The CDR3 DNA reads as TGTGCCAGCAGCTCAGTGGGGACAGACAGATGGTACACCGGGGAGCTGTTTTTT. Complete variable domain (other parts from reference TRBV11-2 and TRBJ2-2): EAGVAQSPRYKIIEKRQSVAFWCNPISGHATLYWYQQILGQGPKLLIQFQNNGVVDDSQLPKDRFSAERLKGVDSTLKIQPAKLEDSAVYLCASSSVGTDRWYTGELFFGEGSRLTVL.

J is TRBJ1-5 and V is TRBV7-3; 8 positions match TRBD1. The germline V gene has CDR1 SGHTA and CDR2 FQGTGA. The junction had 0 bases not matched to a gene; V was cut back by 3 bases and J by 5 bases. The CDR3 spans 13 residues. The CDR3 DNA is TGTGCCAGCAGCTTGACAGGGGATCAGCCCCAGCATTTT. Residues: CASSLTGDQPQHF.

This clone was detected only once. The rearrangement uses TRBV5-6 and TRBJ1-2, with 9 bases matching TRBD1. The V gene end was trimmed by 0 bases and the J gene end by 2 bases; junction bases not matched to a gene: 5. CDR3 length: 16 amino acids. Germline loops: CDR1 SGHDT, CDR2 YYEEEE. For the CDR3, the DNA is TGTGCCAGCAGCTTGGGGACGGGACAGGGAAACTATGGCTACACCTTC. Protein sequence: CASSLGTGQGNYGYTF.

This chain links TRBV23-1 with TRBJ1-1; TRBD1 matches at 7 bases. TRBV23-1 is treated as an ORF (open reading frame) with a function not yet certain. After removal of 2 bases from V and 4 bases from J, the junction contained 7 bases not matched to a gene. The CDR3 is 15 amino acids. CDR3 region: CASSQAPGQSTEAFF. DNA for the CDR3: TGCGCCAGCAGTCAAGCCCCGGGACAGTCCACTGAAGCTTTCTTT.

The chain employs TRBV6-4 and TRBJ2-2, with D perhaps matching TRBD2 (6 bases). Germline V lookup: CDR1 MRHNA, CDR2 SNTAGT. With 5 bases removed from V and 7 bases from J, the gap between germline ends came to 14 bases. The CDR3 has 14 amino acids. CDR3 amino acids: CASSPQPTSGELFF. The CDR3 region has the DNA TGTGCCAGCAGTCCCCAACCGACTAGCGGGGAGCTGTTTTTT.

The chain couples TRBV5-4 to TRBJ1-6; weak D call: TRBD1 (6 bases). Trimming pared 4 bases from V and 9 bases from J, leaving 23 bases between. Germline assignment: CDR1 SGHNT and CDR2 YYREEE (reference sequence). The CDR3 totals 17 residues. In DNA form, the CDR3 reads TGTGCCAGCAGCGCTTACGAGGGACACCGGGGGGTTTCACCCCTCCACTTT. It specifies CASSAYEGHRGVSPLHF.

As to this clone: Other DNA sequences in this specimen translate into the identical CDR3. The chain recombines TRBV5-1 with TRBJ1-1; D is unclear. Germline assignment: CDR1 SGHRS and CDR2 YFSETQ. The CDR3 is 11 residues long. V dropped 5 bases and J dropped 5 bases, with 7 bases sitting between them. Here the CDR3 reads CASRGGTEAFF. Written as DNA, the CDR3 is TGCGCCAGCAGAGGAGGGACTGAAGCTTTCTTT.

V and J are TRBV4-2 and TRBJ2-2, with 13 bases lining up with TRBD2. Germline CDR1 reads LGHNA; CDR2 reads YNFKEQ. CDR3 length: 16 residues. V shed 8 bases, J shed 4 bases, and the junction held 7 bases outside the gene matches. CDR3 bases: TGTGCCAGCTCTCGACTAGCGGGAGGAGCCACCGGGGAGCTGTTTTTT. This translates into CASSRLAGGATGELFF.

This clone was found many times. The rearrangement links TRBV19 to TRBJ1-2; no clear D gene. Trimming took 3 bases from V and 2 from J, leaving 7 bases between them. Germline CDR1 and CDR2: LNHDA and SQIVND (reference sequence). The CDR3 runs 13 residues. The CDR3 DNA sequence: TGTGCCAGTAGTATCCCAGGAAACTATGGCTACACCTTC. This gives the protein CASSIPGNYGYTF.

V and J are TRBV6-5 and TRBJ2-3; 9 bases agree with TRBD2. This CDR3 region has 14 residues. V shed 6 bases, J shed 0 bases, and the junction held 1 base outside the gene matches. Germline assignment: CDR1 MNHEY and CDR2 SVGAGI. Here the CDR3 reads CASSLAGSTDTQYF. CDR3 bases: TGTGCCAGCAGCCTAGCGGGGAGCACAGATACGCAGTATTTT.

This chain uses TRBV12-5 with TRBJ2-4; the match to TRBD1 covers 7 bases. The CDR3 spans 17 residues. J gave up 2 bases and V 5 bases, and 12 bases lay outside the gene matches. The germline CDR1 and CDR2 sequences are LGHNT and FRNRAP. The CDR3 DNA follows: TGTGCTAGTGGTCCCCGGGACAGCCTCGGGTCCAAAAACATTCAGTACTTC. Translated: CASGPRDSLGSKNIQYF.

The table lists this clone with a few counts. This chain joins TRBV18 and TRBJ2-1, with D possibly matching TRBD2 (6 bases). CDR3 size: 14 residues. With 3 bases removed from V and 3 bases from J, the gap between germline ends came to 9 bases. CDR1 and CDR2 (germline): KGHSH, LQKENI. The CDR3 spells CASSPTSNYNEQFF. CDR3 nucleotide sequence: TGTGCCAGCTCACCGACTAGTAACTACAATGAGCAGTTCTTC.

The rearrangement links TRBV5-6 to TRBJ1-2, with D tentatively TRBD1 (6 bases). The CDR3 contains 13 residues. Trimming took 4 bases from V and 7 from J, leaving 14 bases between them. Per germline, CDR1 SGHDT and CDR2 YYEEEE. DNA of the CDR3: TGTGCCAGCAGCCGAGGTACAGGGCCTGGCTACACCTTC. It is translated as CASSRGTGPGYTF.

The DNA for the CDR3 is TGCGCCAGCAGCCAAGATGGAGCGGAAAATCAGCCCCAGCATTTT. It encodes CASSQDGAENQPQHF. The chain combines TRBV4-1 with TRBJ1-5, with D unresolved. Trimming removed 0 bases at V and 4 bases at J, with 10 bases between. Germline CDR1 MGHRA, CDR2 YSYEKL. The CDR3 runs 15 residues.

This chain links TRBV27 with TRBJ2-3, with TRBD2 matching over 8 bases. Trimming cost V 6 bases and J 5 bases; bases outside gene matches: 25. Germline V CDR1 and CDR2: MNHEY, SMNVEV (reference sequence). The CDR3 has 20 residues. The CDR3 protein is CASRRKQPGLVRQEGDTQYF. CDR3 nucleotide sequence: TGTGCCAGCAGACGCAAACAACCGGGACTAGTCCGCCAAGAAGGAGATACGCAGTATTTT.

The rearrangement uses TRBV28 and TRBJ2-7; D is ambiguous. Germline V gene lookup returns CDR1 MDHEN and CDR2 SYDVKM. V lost 2 bases, J lost 3 bases, and 8 bases lay in between. The CDR3 loop spans 13 amino acids. CDR3 in DNA: TGTGCCAGCAGTTTAACGGTCCTCTACGAGCAGTACTTC. Amino acids: CASSLTVLYEQYF.

This rearrangement joins TRBV7-9 to TRBJ1-1, with D perhaps matching TRBD1 (5 bases). The germline V and J ends were trimmed by 5 bases and 3 bases, with 10 bases remaining between them. This CDR3 comprises 13 residues. Germline CDR1 reads SEHNR; CDR2 reads FQNEAQ (reference sequence). The DNA of the CDR3 is TGTGCCAGCAGCCAGGGAGGCGACACTGAAGCTTTCTTT. This encodes CASSQGGDTEAFF.

The chain links TRBV5-1 to TRBJ1-2, with D possibly matching TRBD1 (5 bases). Trimming pared 5 bases from V and 3 bases from J, leaving 11 bases between. CDR1 SGHRS and CDR2 YFSETQ come from the germline V gene. The CDR3 contains 13 residues. For the CDR3, the DNA is TGCGCCAGCAGACCCTGGGGGGACTATGGCTACACCTTC. This codes for CASRPWGDYGYTF.

The rearrangement links TRBV5-1 to TRBJ2-3; D is possibly TRBD1 (6 bases). Deletions cut 4 bases from V and 2 bases from J, with 11 bases between. Germline V lookup: CDR1 SGHRS, CDR2 YFSETQ. The length of the CDR3 is 14 residues. CDR3 in amino acids: CASSSGQITDTQYF. CDR3 nucleotides: TGCGCCAGCAGCAGTGGACAGATCACAGATACGCAGTATTTT.

This sequence joins TRBV11-1 and TRBJ1-1; D is unclear. Looked up from germline, CDR1 is SGHAT and CDR2 is FQDESV (reference sequence). V was cut by 3 bases and J by 5 bases, with 7 bases left in between. CDR3 length equals 12 residues. This CDR3 reads CASSFRDTEAFF. In DNA, the CDR3 is TGTGCCAGCAGCTTTCGGGATACTGAAGCTTTCTTT.

V and J are TRBV27 and TRBJ2-1; maybe TRBD2 (5 bases). The CDR3 is 14 amino acids. Germline V gene lookup returns CDR1 MNHEY and CDR2 SMNVEV (reference sequence). V lost 6 bases and J lost 6, with 15 bases in between. CDR3 coding DNA: TGTGCCAGCAGATGGAGGACTGGTTCCAATGAGCAGTTCTTC. Residues: CASRWRTGSNEQFF.